This TCR beta chain was sequenced in a study of Ad26.COV2.S vaccination and SARS-CoV-2 variants. Details on this clone: Its cognate antigen is unknown.

Data came from immunoSEQ multiplex PCR; TCRdb stores just in-frame clones and leaves some out. The sample has some 350,000 clones; under 95% are singletons. Study results and caveats: Breadth of non-spike TCRs did not differ between vaccinees and placebo recipients.

The clonotype was recovered from a human donor who had recovered from COVID-19. This material consisted of peripheral blood, taken after recovery from COVID-19.

The CDR3 here is CASSLGNEQFF. For the CDR3, the DNA is TGTGCCAGCAGTTTAGGCAATGAGCAGTTCTTC. The chain uses TRBV27 and TRBJ2-1; D ambiguous. The CDR3 sequence is 11 residues long. Germline CDR1 MNHEY, CDR2 SMNVEV (reference sequence). Trimming removed 2 bases from V and 6 bases from J, with 2 bases in between.